This T cell receptor beta chain was observed in a study of T cell responses to AZD1222 COVID-19 vaccine. Germline CDR1 and CDR2: SEHNR and FQNEAQ (reference sequence). There are 17 residues in the CDR3. V was shortened by 4 bases and J by 3 bases, with 19 bases between the two germline ends. General observations from the study: Baseline testing showed seropositivity in only six AZD1222 recipients.

As to this clone: What it binds is unknown.

Measured with immunoSEQ multiplex PCR; TCRdb has only the in-frame clones, and not every one. There are about 110,000 clones in the sample; 70% to 90% occur only once, and approximately 17% lies in the top ten. The TCR comes from an adult in good health. The chain recombines TRBV7-9 with TRBJ1-5; perhaps TRBD1 as D (6 bases). Sequencing was performed on peripheral blood, taken on day 0 of AZD1222 vaccination. The CDR3 DNA reads TGTGCCAGCAGCTCGTCGCGAGAAGGGGGACTCAATCAGCCCCAGCATTTT. Translation gives CASSSSREGGLNQPQHF.